The clone carrying this T cell receptor (beta chain) appeared a few times. The germline V gene encodes CDR1 SGHRS and CDR2 YFSETQ. Trimming cost V 4 bases and J 2 bases, with 9 bases left between them. The CDR3 is 13 amino acids. Libraries were prepared by immunoSEQ multiplex PCR; TCRdb keeps only in-frame clonotypes and omits some of them. In the table there are under 110,000 clones, over 90% of which are singletons. These data are taken from a study of technical replicates of blood from several donors. This chain uses TRBV5-1 with TRBJ1-1; the D gene is possibly TRBD1 (5 bases). The sequence came from a human donor in good health. The sequenced sample was T cells isolated from PBMCs. The DNA for the CDR3 is TGCGCCAGCAGCATCGGGGGTAACACTGAAGCTTTCTTT. Its translation is CASSIGGNTEAFF.